The clone carrying this TCR beta chain was picked up many times. This entry is derived from a study of regulatory T cells in long-lasting Graves disease. Time point given: newly diagnosed GD, antithyroid drugs for less than 3 months. From RNA extracted from PBMCs, the TCR library was made. Combining iRepertoire HTBI primers with Arm-PCR of CDR3 regions, the authors built TCR beta libraries. TCRdb re-derived calls from the multiplex PCR reads in MiXCR, one entry per CDR3 protein. The sample lists about 220,000 distinct CDR3 sequences, roughly 19% seen once, with 10% to 15% in the top ten. This CDR3 has 13 amino acids. Trimming took 7 bases from V and 7 from J, leaving 16 bases between them. These same records also appear under a second study, on T cells in Graves' hyperthyroidism and ophthalmopathy.

This receptor was taken from a woman in her twenties or thirties with Graves disease. The chain employs TRBV12-3 or TRBV12-4 and TRBJ1-1, with D unresolved. Sequencing used peripheral blood mononuclear cells (PBMCs), obtained at new diagnosis, from a patient treated with antithyroid drugs. The CDR3 DNA sequence: TGTGCCAGCACCCCTAGGGCTGAAAGTGAAGCTTTCTTT. It encodes CASTPRAESEAFF.